This is a list of T cell receptor beta chains from one sample in a study of human T cells and chemical hapten exposure. TCRdb reprocessed the RACE reads via MiXCR and lists one record per CDR3 protein. In the table there are roughly 380,000 distinct CDR3 sequences, about 4.8% of which are singletons. This specimen was whole blood, taken in connection with sensitization to the hapten diphenylcyclopropenone (DPC). Source of these receptors: a woman between 50 and 59 years old with alopecia areata. Some clones in this sample may be carry-over from other donors' samples. CDR3s include the opening cysteine and the closing phenylalanine or tryptophan. A D gene is named only where the DNA matches it firmly. Part of the rows lack a size; the others show once, few, many or a class for expanded clones.

cdr3_nt,cdr3_aa,clone_size,j_call,v_call,d_call
TGTGCCAGCAGCCGCCGAGGGAGGGCCAACGTCCTGACTTTC,CASSRRGRANVLTF,many,TRBJ2-6,TRBV28,-
TGTGCCAGCAGCAAAGGGACGGTTAATTCACCCCTCCACTTT,CASSKGTVNSPLHF,few,TRBJ1-6,TRBV7-9,-
TGCGCCAGCAGCTTGGGAAATACAGGCCCCTACGAGCAGTACTTC,CASSLGNTGPYEQYF,many,TRBJ2-7,TRBV5-1,-
TGTGCCACCAGTGATTCTACTCTAGCGGGGGAGTTCTTC,CATSDSTLAGEFF,many,TRBJ2-1,TRBV24-1,TRBD2
TGTGCCAGCAGCCCCAGGGAAGGGAACACTGAAGCTTTCTTT,CASSPREGNTEAFF,-,TRBJ1-1,TRBV12-3/TRBV12-4,-
TGTGCCAGCAGACAAATCCATCAGCCCAATTCACCCCTCCACTTT,CASRQIHQPNSPLHF,many,TRBJ1-6,TRBV7-6,-
TGTGCCAGCTCCCGCCTTCGAGAGGTCACTGAAGCTTTCTTT,CASSRLREVTEAFF,many,TRBJ1-1,TRBV18,-
TGTGCCAGCGGAGGAGGGCCCGGGGAGCTGTTTTTT,CASGGGPGELFF,-,TRBJ2-2,TRBV6-2/TRBV6-3,-
TGTGCCTGGAGACCTACAGGGGACCCCGAGCAGTACTTC,CAWRPTGDPEQYF,few,TRBJ2-7,TRBV30,TRBD1
TGTGCCTGGAGTGGCGGGACTCGGTCGAACAATGAGCAGTTCTTC,CAWSGGTRSNNEQFF,few,TRBJ2-1,TRBV30,-
TGCAGTGCTAGAGGGTTGACAGCCTACGAGCAGTACTTC,CSARGLTAYEQYF,many,TRBJ2-7,TRBV20-1,-
TGTGCCAGCAGAGCGGAATACCTGAACACTGAAGCTTTCTTT,CASRAEYLNTEAFF,many,TRBJ1-1,TRBV5-5,-
TGTGCCAGCAGTTCCTTTGACAGGCTAGCTAACTATGGCTACACCTTC,CASSSFDRLANYGYTF,many,TRBJ1-2,TRBV6-5,-
TGTGCCAGCAGCTTGGCCCGAGAGCAAGAGACCCAGTACTTC,CASSLAREQETQYF,-,TRBJ2-5,TRBV5-4,-
TGTGCCAGCAGCCAAGATCAGAGTAAGGCCCAGTACTTC,CASSQDQSKAQYF,many,TRBJ2-5,TRBV3-1,-
TGTGCCAGCAGCCGGGGGACTAGCGGGAGTCAAACCGGGGAGCTGTTTTTT,CASSRGTSGSQTGELFF,many,TRBJ2-2,TRBV13,TRBD2
TGTGCCAGCAGTCGAAGGGGGACAGGGGGCGTCTCTGAAGCTTTCTTT,CASSRRGTGGVSEAFF,few,TRBJ1-1,TRBV6-5,TRBD1
TGTGCCAGCGCTGCCCCTAGGGCAGGGTACACTGAAGCTTTCTTT,CASAAPRAGYTEAFF,many,TRBJ1-1,TRBV7-2,-
TGTGCCAGCAGCCAAGGACAGCCGCCCAGTGGCTACACCTTC,CASSQGQPPSGYTF,few,TRBJ1-2,TRBV3-1,-
TGTGCCAGCAGTTTAGCCGCAACCCTGACAGGGCAAGAGACCCAGTACTTC,CASSLAATLTGQETQYF,-,TRBJ2-5,TRBV28,TRBD1
TGTGCCACCAGCAGGGCGAGTGGACCTGGGGCCAACGTCCTGACTTTC,CATSRASGPGANVLTF,many,TRBJ2-6,TRBV15,-
TGTGCCAGCAGCTTAGAGGGGTCTCCATCCTACGAGCAGTACTTC,CASSLEGSPSYEQYF,many,TRBJ2-7,TRBV7-9,-
TGTGCCAGCAGCCAAGATCAGGGACTAGCGGGCCTCACAGATACGCAGTATTTT,CASSQDQGLAGLTDTQYF,-,TRBJ2-3,TRBV3-1,TRBD2
TGTGCCATCAGGCAGGGAGGATCTGACTATGGCTACACCTTC,CAIRQGGSDYGYTF,few,TRBJ1-2,TRBV10-3,-
TGTGCCAGCAGTGTAAACAGGGGGGGGACTGAAGCTTTCTTT,CASSVNRGGTEAFF,many,TRBJ1-1,TRBV12-3/TRBV12-4,TRBD1
TGTGCCAGCAGCTTATTCAGGGGATCAGATACGCAGTATTTT,CASSLFRGSDTQYF,many,TRBJ2-3,TRBV11-2,-
TGTGCCATCAGTGACGGCGGAGCCTACGAGCAGTACTTC,CAISDGGAYEQYF,few,TRBJ2-7,TRBV10-3,-
TGTGCCAGCAGTTTACTCGGCGCGCGGTATTTT,CASSLLGARYF,many,TRBJ2-3,TRBV12-3/TRBV12-4,-
TGTGCCAGCTCACCACCGAGGTGGGGCTACACCTTC,CASSPPRWGYTF,many,TRBJ1-2,TRBV18,-
TGTGCCAGCAGTTTCCGAAGCCTTGAAGGCTATGGCTACACCTTC,CASSFRSLEGYGYTF,few,TRBJ1-2,TRBV27,-
TGTGCCAGCAGCAGCTACGGGGGCCTCTCCTACAATGAGCAGTTCTTC,CASSSYGGLSYNEQFF,-,TRBJ2-1,TRBV7-2,-
TGTGCCAGCAGCTTAGCGGTCACAGGAGGGAGGTCCGGGGAGCTGTTTTTT,CASSLAVTGGRSGELFF,many,TRBJ2-2,TRBV7-2,-
TGTGCCAGCAGCTTAGTGGGATCTAGGCAGCTGTTTTTT,CASSLVGSRQLFF,-,TRBJ2-2,TRBV7-2,-